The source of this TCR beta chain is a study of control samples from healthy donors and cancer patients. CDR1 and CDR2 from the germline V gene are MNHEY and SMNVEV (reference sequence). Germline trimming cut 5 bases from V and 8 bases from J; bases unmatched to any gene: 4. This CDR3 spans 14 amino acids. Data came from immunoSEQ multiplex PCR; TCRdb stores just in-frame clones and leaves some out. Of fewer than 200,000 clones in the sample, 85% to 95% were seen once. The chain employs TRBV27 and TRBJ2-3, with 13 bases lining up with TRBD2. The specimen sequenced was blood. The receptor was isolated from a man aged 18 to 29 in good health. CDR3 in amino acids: CASSRGTSGVTQYF. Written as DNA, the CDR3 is TGTGCCAGCAGTCGTGGGACTAGCGGGGTTACGCAGTATTTT.